The rows below give T cell receptor beta chains drawn from one sample of a study of blood T cell repertoires in COVID-19. The assay was immunoSEQ multiplex PCR, and TCRdb's table has in-frame clones only and misses some. The data show under 350,000 clones, with 85% seen just once and 13% held by the top ten. What was sequenced was peripheral blood. The receptors derive from a human donor in a cohort sampled during active COVID-19. Each CDR3 is given without its conserved first and last residue. Each record gives: V gene, CDR3 protein.

TRBV7-9 ASSLVPGTEYGYT
TRBV5-1 ASSLGTSGRTRETQY
TRBV5-1 ASSFGSPGDEQF
TRBV2 ASRSAGLADIISYEQY
TRBV2 ASSEFSTANTGELF
TRBV4-1 ASSTPPRGQGRFNEQF
TRBV10-3 AISSTGSTEAF
TRBV5-4 ASSFGGGRGTDTQY
TRBV5-4 ASSSGVESGGEAF
TRBV19 ATRDRVTGELF
TRBV28 ASSLGLAVYEQY
TRBV7-9 ASSSGSTDTQY
TRBV2 ASSRGGGDTQY
TRBV18 ASSQQGTNEKLF
TRBV5-1 ASNLDGTLGSGELF
TRBV12-3/TRBV12-4 AAGGFGSNEQF
TRBV7-2 ASSFPGRAQETQY
TRBV20-1 SGFRGTQY
TRBV27 ASSLSPGTSGRGADTQY
TRBV27 ASSFKAPAGTSGQETQY
TRBV6-5 ASRMTAANYGYT
TRBV27 ASSFSGTGELF
TRBV6-5 ASSWGQGESQPQH
TRBV5-4 ASSLAGNYGYT
TRBV15 ATSRDAGIITNEKLF
TRBV7-2 ASSFGNIQY
TRBV5-5 ASSPQTGLYTGELF
TRBV2 ASIKQGLGEAF
TRBV9 ASSVGGRRTDTQY
TRBV10-3 AISADRGLNQPQH
TRBV7-3 ASSGQEGTEAF
TRBV3-1/TRBV3-2 ASRGSPYEQY
TRBV18 ASSPLQGNEQY
TRBV4-2 ASSQDATSGDTQY
TRBV7-9 ASNLQGWETQY
TRBV5-6 ASSRQFGLTGELF
TRBV4-3 ASSQLTLGGYT
TRBV6-5 ASRGSVMNTEAF
TRBV5-1 ASSPNPGTGVETQY
TRBV3-1/TRBV3-2 ASSPQGARTEAF
TRBV30 AWSGGSFPRETQY
TRBV7-2 ASSLDYHGREQF
TRBV5-6 ASSLGTADTEAF
TRBV2 ASHPGQSIHRGNTIY
TRBV11-2 ASSLGISYEQY
TRBV28 ASSFRKGAILFYGYT
TRBV7-8 ASSLGPAGNYEQY
TRBV5-8 ASSLWGAETQY
TRBV9 ASSETGGFTRRTNEKLF
TRBV19 ASGDGTQDQVLRNQPQH
TRBV19 ASSIGGTRVGNSPLH
TRBV7-2 ASTASGANTGELF
TRBV6-5 ASSPRGTHYGYT